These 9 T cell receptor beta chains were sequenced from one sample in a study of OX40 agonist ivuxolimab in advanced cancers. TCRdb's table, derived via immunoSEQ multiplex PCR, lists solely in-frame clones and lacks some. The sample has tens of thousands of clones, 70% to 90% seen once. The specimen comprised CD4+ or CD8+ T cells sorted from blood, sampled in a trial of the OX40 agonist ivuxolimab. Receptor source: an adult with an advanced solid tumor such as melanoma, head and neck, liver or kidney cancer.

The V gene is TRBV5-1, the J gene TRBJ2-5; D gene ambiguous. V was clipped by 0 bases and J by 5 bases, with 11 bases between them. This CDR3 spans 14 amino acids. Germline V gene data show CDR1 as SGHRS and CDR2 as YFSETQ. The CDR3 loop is CASSLEQYGETQYF. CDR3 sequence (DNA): TGCGCCAGCAGCTTGGAACAGTACGGGGAGACCCAGTACTTC.

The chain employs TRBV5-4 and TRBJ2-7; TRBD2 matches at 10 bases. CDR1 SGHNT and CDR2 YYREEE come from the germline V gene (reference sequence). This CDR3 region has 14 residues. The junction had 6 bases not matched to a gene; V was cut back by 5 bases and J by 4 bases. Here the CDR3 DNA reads TGTGCCAGCAGTCTTAGCGGGGGGCGATACGAGCAGTACTTC. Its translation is CASSLSGGRYEQYF.

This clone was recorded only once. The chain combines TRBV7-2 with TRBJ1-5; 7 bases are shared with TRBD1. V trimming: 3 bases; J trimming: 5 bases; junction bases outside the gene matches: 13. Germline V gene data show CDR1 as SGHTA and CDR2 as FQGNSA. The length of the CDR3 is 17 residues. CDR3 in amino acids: CASSFRFSGTADQPQHF. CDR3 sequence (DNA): TGTGCCAGCAGCTTCCGATTCTCCGGGACAGCTGATCAGCCCCAGCATTTT. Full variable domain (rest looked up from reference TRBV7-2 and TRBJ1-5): GAGVSQSPSNKVTEKGKDVELRCDPISGHTALYWYRQSLGQGLEFLIYFQGNSAPDKSGLPSDRFSAERTGGSVSTLTIQRTQQEDSAVYLCASSFRFSGTADQPQHFGDGTRLSIL.

In DNA form, the CDR3 reads TGTGCCAGCAGTCCTCGACAGAGCTATGGCTACACCTTC. It codes for CASSPRQSYGYTF. The V gene is TRBV25-1, the J gene TRBJ1-2; tentative D call: TRBD1 (5 bases). The CDR3 is 13 residues long. Trimming took 5 bases from V and 4 from J, leaving 11 bases between them. Germline lookup yields CDR1 MGHDK and CDR2 SYGVNS.

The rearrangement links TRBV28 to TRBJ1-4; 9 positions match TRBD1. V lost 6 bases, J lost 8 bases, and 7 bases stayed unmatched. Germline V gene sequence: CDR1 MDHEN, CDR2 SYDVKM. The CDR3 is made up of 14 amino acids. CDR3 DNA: TGTGCCAGCAGAACCGGACAGGGGCCCGAAAAACTGTTTTTT. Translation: CASRTGQGPEKLFF.

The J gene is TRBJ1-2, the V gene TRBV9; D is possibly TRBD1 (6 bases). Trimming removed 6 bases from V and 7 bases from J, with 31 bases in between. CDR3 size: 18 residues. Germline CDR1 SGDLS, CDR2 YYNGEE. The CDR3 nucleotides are TGTGCCAGCAACCATAGAGAGAGGGCAGGGGAACGGAATCGTGGCTACACCTTC. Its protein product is CASNHRERAGERNRGYTF. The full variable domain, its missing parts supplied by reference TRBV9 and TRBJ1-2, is DSGVTQTPKHLITATGQRVTLRCSPRSGDLSVYWYQQSLDQGLQFLIQYYNGEERAKGNILERFSAQQFPDLHSELNLSSLELGDSALYFCASNHRERAGERNRGYTFGSGTRLTVV.

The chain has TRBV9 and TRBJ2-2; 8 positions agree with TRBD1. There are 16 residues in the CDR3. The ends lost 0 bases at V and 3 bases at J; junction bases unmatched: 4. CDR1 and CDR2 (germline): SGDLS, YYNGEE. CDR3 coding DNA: TGTGCCAGCAGCGTAGCTCAGGGGGCCTACACCGGGGAGCTGTTTTTT. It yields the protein CASSVAQGAYTGELFF.

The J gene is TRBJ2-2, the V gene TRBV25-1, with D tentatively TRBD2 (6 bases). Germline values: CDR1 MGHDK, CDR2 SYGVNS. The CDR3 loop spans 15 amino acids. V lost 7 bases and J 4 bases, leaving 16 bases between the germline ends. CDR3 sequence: CASTEGAGLTGELFF. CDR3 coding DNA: TGTGCCAGCACTGAGGGAGCGGGTCTCACCGGGGAGCTGTTTTTT.

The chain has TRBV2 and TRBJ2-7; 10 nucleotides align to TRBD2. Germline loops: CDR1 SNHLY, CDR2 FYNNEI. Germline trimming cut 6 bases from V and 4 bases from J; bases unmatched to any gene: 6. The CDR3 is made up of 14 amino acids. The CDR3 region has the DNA TGTGCCAGCAGGAGAGCGGGAGGGCCTTACGAGCAGTACTTC. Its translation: CASRRAGGPYEQYF.